This T cell receptor beta chain was documented in a study of shared clonotypes between healthy human individuals. Trimming removed 3 bases from V and 6 bases from J, with 11 bases in between. Germline V CDR1 and CDR2: MNHEY, SVGAGI. CDR3 length: 13 amino acids. Data came from immunoSEQ multiplex PCR; TCRdb stores just in-frame clones and leaves some out. Here the sample spans millions of clones, about 94% being singletons. As to this clone: The same CDR3 can be traced to other DNA sequences in this sample.

Naive CD8 cells lacked CD45RO and underwent positive selection for CCR7, leaving out terminally differentiated effector memory CD45RA+ cells. The specimen was naive CD8+ T cells sorted from blood. V usage is TRBV6-5 and J usage is TRBJ1-2; TRBD1 might be the D (6 bases). The sequence was collected from a man younger than 35 in good health. DNA for the CDR3: TGTGCCAGCAGTTATGGGGCAGGGGATGGCTACACCTTC. It translates to CASSYGAGDGYTF.